Below, one T cell receptor beta chain is given with its context. The data stem from a study of blood T cell repertoires in COVID-19. Germline values: CDR1 MNHEY, CDR2 SVGAGI. The CDR3 extends over 14 amino acids. V lost 6 bases and J lost 6; bases outside the gene matches: 4. Sequencing was performed with immunoSEQ multiplex PCR; in TCRdb, only in-frame clones are kept and a portion is missing. The repertoire has more than 50,000 clones, more than 75% of them found once; the top ten carry almost 4%. Sequenced input: peripheral blood. V is TRBV6-5 and J is TRBJ2-1; 11 bases fit TRBD1. The TCR originated in a human donor in a cohort sampled during active COVID-19. The CDR3 nucleotides are TGTGCCAGCAGGCCGGGACAGGGGGTCAATGAGCAGTTCTTC. Translation: CASRPGQGVNEQFF.